What follows are 21 T cell receptor beta chains derived from one specimen sequenced in a study of blood T cell repertoires in COVID-19. The table came from immunoSEQ multiplex PCR; TCRdb's copy has only in-frame clones and leaves some out. The sample yields some 330,000 clones, 86% seen once. Material for sequencing was PBMCs or T cells enriched from blood (not recorded which). The receptors stem from a man aged 25-45 years who had recovered from COVID-19.

The V call is TRBV21-1, the J call TRBJ2-7; TRBD2 was called by the table and not checked on the DNA. TRBV21-1 is a known pseudogene. This CDR3 region has 19 residues. Written as DNA, the CDR3 is TGTGCCAGCAGCGGAGCCGGGACTAGCGGGGAGTTCGTCACCTACGAGCAGTACTTC. Translated, it gives CASSGAGTSGEFVTYEQYF.

The chain links TRBV12-3 or TRBV12-4 to TRBJ2-4; possible D gene TRBD1, 5 bases. This CDR3 contains 12 residues. Trimming pared 5 bases from V and 4 bases from J, leaving 6 bases between. Written as DNA, the CDR3 is TGTGCCAGCAGTCAGGGTAAAAACATTCAGTACTTC. Protein sequence: CASSQGKNIQYF.

V is TRBV27 and J is TRBJ1-2; D gene uncertain. V dropped 7 bases and J dropped 3 bases, with 12 bases sitting between them. The CDR3 covers 13 residues. Germline V gives CDR1 MNHEY, CDR2 SMNVEV (reference sequence). The CDR3 DNA sequence: TGTGCCAGCACTCGCGGGCCTTACTATGGCTACACCTTC. Translated: CASTRGPYYGYTF.

The V gene is TRBV11-3, the J gene TRBJ1-1; TRBD1 might be the D (5 bases). Trimming stripped 4 bases from V and 6 bases from J, with 6 bases between. The CDR3 consists of 11 residues. Per germline, CDR1 SGHNT and CDR2 YENEEA. The CDR3 sequence: CASSSGPEAFF. Written as DNA, the CDR3 is TGTGCCAGCAGCTCAGGGCCTGAAGCTTTCTTT.

This chain connects TRBV5-4 to TRBJ2-7; 7 bases map to TRBD1. The germline gives CDR1 SGHNT, CDR2 YYREEE (reference sequence). CDR3 length: 14 amino acids. The trim removed 4 bases at V and 3 bases at J, leaving 7 bases unmatched. The DNA for the CDR3 is TGTGCCAGCAGCGCCGACAGGGTCGACTACGAGCAGTACTTC. Protein product: CASSADRVDYEQYF.

The genes are TRBV6-5 and TRBJ1-2; D not certain. Deletions cut 9 bases from V and 0 bases from J, with 8 bases between. This CDR3 has 12 residues. CDR1 is MNHEY, CDR2 SVGAGI, per germline. The CDR3 region has the DNA TGTGCCAGTCGAACAGCTAACTATGGCTACACCTTC. Its translation is CASRTANYGYTF.

This sequence joins TRBV7-6 and TRBJ2-7, with 8 bases lining up with TRBD1. CDR3 length equals 13 residues. The ends lost 4 bases at V and 6 bases at J; junction bases unmatched: 5. Germline CDR1 and CDR2: SGHVS and FNYEAQ. Here the CDR3 DNA reads TGTGCCAGCAGCTCAAAGACAGGGGCCGAGCAGTACTTC. Translating gives CASSSKTGAEQYF.

The V call is TRBV27, the J call TRBJ1-5; D may be TRBD1 (5 bases). This CDR3 is 13 amino acids long. CDR1 is MNHEY, CDR2 SMNVEV, per germline (reference sequence). V was pared by 3 bases and J by 6 bases, with 9 bases between. The chain's CDR3 is CASSLWGGQPQHF. In DNA form, the CDR3 reads TGTGCCAGCAGTTTGTGGGGGGGTCAGCCCCAGCATTTT.

The gene calls are TRBV15 and TRBJ2-4; 9 bases are shared with TRBD2. Germline assignment: CDR1 LNHNV and CDR2 YYDKDF (reference sequence). The CDR3 has 16 residues. Trimming at V came to 1 base and at J to 6 bases, leaving 7 bases not matched to a gene. The CDR3 reads CATSRGTGTSLNIQYF. The CDR3 DNA reads TGTGCCACCAGCAGAGGGACCGGGACTAGCCTAAACATTCAGTACTTC.

This clone has more than one count but fewer than ten. This chain links TRBV24-1 with TRBJ2-7; possible D gene TRBD1, 5 bases. Trimming pared 9 bases from V and 5 bases from J, leaving 13 bases between. CDR3 length equals 12 residues. Germline V gives CDR1 KGHDR, CDR2 SFDVKD. CDR3 amino acids: CATPGSSDEQYF. CDR3 nucleotides: TGTGCCACCCCAGGGTCTTCTGACGAGCAGTACTTC.

The DNA of the CDR3 is TGTGCCAGCAGCTCAACTCAAAACAGGGGGCAGTCCCATGGCTACACCTTC. Translated: CASSSTQNRGQSHGYTF. This chain joins TRBV7-9 and TRBJ1-2; 9 bases align to TRBD1. CDR3 length: 17 amino acids. Germline trimming cut 4 bases from V and 6 bases from J; bases unmatched to any gene: 15. Germline V lookup: CDR1 SEHNR, CDR2 FQNEAQ (reference sequence).

This CDR3 is CSASISGLRFANTGELFF. Written as DNA, the CDR3 is TGCAGTGCTAGTATCAGCGGGCTGAGGTTCGCGAACACCGGGGAGCTGTTTTTT. The chain employs TRBV20-1 and TRBJ2-2, with D tentatively TRBD2 (6 bases). This CDR3 is built from 18 residues. V was shortened by 3 bases and J by 0 bases, with 20 bases between the two germline ends. The germline CDR1 and CDR2 sequences are DFQATT and SNEGSKA (reference sequence).

The chain is built from TRBV30 and TRBJ1-1; a weak D match, TRBD1 (5 bases). Trimming took 2 bases from V and 4 from J, leaving 14 bases between them. Germline V CDR1 and CDR2: GTSNPN, SVGIG (reference sequence). The CDR3 covers 14 residues. The CDR3 region is CAWSSYLQGTEAFF. CDR3 DNA sequence: TGTGCCTGGAGTTCCTACCTCCAGGGCACTGAAGCTTTCTTT. Combining the CDR3 with reference TRBV30 and TRBJ1-1 gives the whole variable domain SQTIHQWPATLVQPVGSPLSLECTVEGTSNPNLYWYRQAAGRGLQLLFYSVGIGQISSEVPQNLSASRPQDRQFILSSKKLLLSDSGFYLCAWSSYLQGTEAFFGQGTRLTVV.

V is TRBV12-2 and J is TRBJ2-2; whether TRBD2, the table's D call, matches the DNA was not checked. TRBV12-2 is flagged as a pseudogene. The CDR3 sequence is 18 residues long. The DNA for the CDR3 is TGTGCAAGTCGGGCGAAGAGGCAGACCGCCACGAACACCGGGGAGCTGTTTTTT. Protein product: CASRAKRQTATNTGELFF.

This chain joins TRBV7-9 and TRBJ1-4, with D unclear. CDR1 is SEHNR, CDR2 FQNEAQ, per germline (reference sequence). Trimming took off 4 bases at V and 8 bases at J, with 5 bases between the two ends. This CDR3 contains 11 residues. CDR3 amino acids: CASSSGEKLFF. The CDR3 region has the DNA TGTGCCAGCAGCTCAGGAGAAAAACTGTTTTTT.

The chain combines TRBV14 with TRBJ1-2; 7 nucleotides match TRBD1. The germline V gene encodes CDR1 SGHDN and CDR2 FVKESK. This CDR3 is built from 15 residues. V lost 4 bases and J lost 0; bases outside the gene matches: 5. The CDR3 protein is CASSRGTATNYGYTF. The CDR3 nucleotides read TGTGCCAGCAGCCGAGGGACAGCTACTAACTATGGCTACACCTTC.

J is TRBJ1-2 and V is TRBV29-1; 10 bases line up with TRBD1. Germline-derived CDR1 and CDR2 are SQVTM and ANQGSEA. This CDR3 contains 13 residues. The junction had 9 bases not matched to a gene; V was cut back by 6 bases and J by 8 bases. The CDR3 coding sequence is TGCAGCGTGGCCCGGGACAGGGGTCCGGGCTACACCTTC. Protein product: CSVARDRGPGYTF.

J is TRBJ1-2 and V is TRBV28; TRBD1 is a possible D gene (6 bases). This CDR3 spans 16 amino acids. Germline lookup yields CDR1 MDHEN and CDR2 SYDVKM. V gave up 6 bases and J gave up 5 bases, with 22 bases separating them. The CDR3 DNA follows: TGTGCCAGCAGGCCTCTTTACAGGGTGAGGCTTTATGGCTACACCTTC. This encodes CASRPLYRVRLYGYTF.

A single count supports this clone. This chain connects TRBV18 to TRBJ2-5; 11 bases map to TRBD1. CDR3 length: 15 residues. After removal of 6 bases from V and 5 bases from J, the junction contained 8 bases not matched to a gene. Germline V gene lookup returns CDR1 KGHSH and CDR2 LQKENI. The CDR3, as DNA: TGTGCCAGCTCTCCCGGACAGGGGGCGTCGGAGACCCAGTACTTC. Encoded protein: CASSPGQGASETQYF.

The V and J genes are TRBV18 and TRBJ2-5; the D gene is possibly TRBD1 (6 bases). V lost 3 bases, J lost 5 bases, and 13 bases lay in between. Germline assignment: CDR1 KGHSH and CDR2 LQKENI. CDR3 length: 14 amino acids. DNA of the CDR3: TGTGCCAGCTCACCGTTACAGGGTCTTGAGACCCAGTACTTC. It codes for CASSPLQGLETQYF.

This chain connects TRBV5-1 to TRBJ1-1; no clear D. This CDR3 region has 15 residues. Trimming stripped 0 bases from V and 3 bases from J, with 12 bases between. Per germline, CDR1 SGHRS and CDR2 YFSETQ. CDR3 bases: TGCGCCAGCAGCTTGGTTCCCAGGTCGGACACTGAAGCTTTCTTT. Translated, it gives CASSLVPRSDTEAFF. Full variable domain (missing parts from reference TRBV5-1 and TRBJ1-1): KAGVTQTPRYLIKTRGQQVTLSCSPISGHRSVSWYQQTPGQGLQFLFEYFSETQRNKGNFPGRFSGRQFSNSRSEMNVSTLELGDSALYLCASSLVPRSDTEAFFGQGTRLTVV.